This TCR beta chain was sequenced in a study of CD8 T cells in Susac syndrome (dated by TCRdb to the late 2010s). In the study overall: Whether CD8+ T cell activation and differentiation in Susac syndrome was antigen driven was tested using repertoire sequencing.

Turning to this clonotype: Its antigen is still unknown. Per-nucleotide qualities are absent, and no much larger clonotype sits a single base away.

The CDR3, cysteine through phenylalanine, is 19 amino acids long. Of the read, only the CDR3 DNA is kept; its 57 bases are in frame from base 1. Taken from the germline V gene, the CDR1 and CDR2 loops are MGHRA and YSYEKL. Trimming at the junction amounts to 4 bases on V and 4 bases on J, and the germline ends lie 25 bases apart. RNA was extracted with the RNeasy kit and roughly 0.45 to 1 ug was reverse transcribed using random hexamers. The immunoSEQ multiplex PCR assay, covering 54 Vbeta and 13 Jbeta segments, was used to amplify TCR beta CDR3 regions. PCR amplification bias was corrected by using a synthetic template baseline for primer optimization and computational correction. In the authors' own workflow: Reads were annotated to V, D and J genes according to IMGT and were analyzed with immunoSEQ Analyzer, with only productive sequences retained. Clonality was calculated as one minus the Shannon entropy normalized by log2 of the number of productive unique sequences. For each patient and control, public and private clones were evaluated among the 100 most prevalent clones. A clone was defined as Susac-specific if it was absent from the healthy and MS cohorts, from 1052 published viral clones and from other ImmuneACCESS disease sequences. Using fastp trimming at Q25 and MiXCR clonotype assembly, TCRdb reanalyzed the public sequencing data and kept in-frame beta chains. Identical CDR3 protein sequences are pooled into one entry, listed with their most common genes and DNA. These V and J calls derive from TCRdb rather than the authors' analysis. A total of about 130,000 distinct CDR3 sequences appear in this sample, roughly 96% of them only once. The top ten clonotypes cover more than 0.095% of the sample.

Peripheral blood CD8+ and CD4+ T cells from healthy donors, Susac syndrome patients and multiple sclerosis patients were profiled using high-throughput TCR beta sequencing. Healthy donors were age- and sex-matched controls. Bulk CD8+ and CD4+ T cells were purified by magnetic negative isolation, whereas CD8+ TEMRA cells were enriched by FACS. Blood was collected in EDTA tubes and processed within 24 hours, with PBMCs isolated through density gradient centrifugation. PBMCs intended for TCR sequencing were cryopreserved in liquid nitrogen and thawed later in a water bath at 37 degrees C. The sorted or isolated CD4+, CD8+ and CD8+ TEMRA cells reached a purity of at least 90%. Results and caveats for the whole study, not just this receptor: The study acknowledged that relatively few individuals were included in the TCR sequencing and HLA analysis.

The sequencing sample was made of CD4+ T cells from PBMCs. The chain joins TRBV4-1 to TRBJ2-2; the D gene remains uncertain. The clonotype comes from a human donor in good health. The nucleotides are TGCGCCAGCAGCCTCTCTGAAAGGAGTAGGGATAGAAGCACCGGGGAGCTGTTTTTT. This yields the protein CASSLSERSRDRSTGELFF.